Shown below are 30 T cell receptor beta chains from a single sample sequenced in a study of blood T cell repertoires in COVID-19. Sequenced by immunoSEQ multiplex PCR; TCRdb stores in-frame clones only, minus some. The profile shows some 350,000 clones, around 89% of them singletons. Material: peripheral blood. The receptors stem from a man younger than 35 with active or convalescent COVID-19.

This sequence joins TRBV27 and TRBJ2-7; 7 nucleotides match TRBD1. Germline V gene lookup returns CDR1 MNHEY and CDR2 SMNVEV (reference sequence). Trimming at V came to 5 bases and at J to 1 base, leaving 11 bases not matched to a gene. This CDR3 is 16 amino acids long. The CDR3 is CASSATGTAYSYEQYF. DNA for the CDR3: TGTGCCAGCAGTGCCACCGGGACAGCTTATTCCTACGAGCAGTACTTC.

There are a few counts of this clone. The chain couples TRBV18 to TRBJ1-4; D unresolved. The germline V and J ends were trimmed by 1 base and 5 bases, with 11 bases remaining between them. The CDR3 contains 15 residues. Germline CDR1 reads KGHSH; CDR2 reads LQKENI. In nucleotides, the CDR3 is TGTGCCAGCTCACCACTCGCCGGGGAGAATGAAAAACTGTTTTTT. Translated: CASSPLAGENEKLFF.

This chain connects TRBV28 to TRBJ2-3; 9 nucleotides align to TRBD1. CDR1 is MDHEN, CDR2 SYDVKM, per germline. The CDR3 is 15 residues long. Trimming cost V 6 bases and J 2 bases; bases outside gene matches: 6. CDR3 DNA sequence: TGTGCCAGCAGCCGGACAGGGGTTTTCACAGATACGCAGTATTTT. This translates into CASSRTGVFTDTQYF.

The J gene is TRBJ2-1, the V gene TRBV15; 10 bases match TRBD2. Trimming removed 1 base from V and 7 bases from J; junction bases left unmatched: 10. CDR3 length: 17 residues. Germline V gene sequence: CDR1 LNHNV, CDR2 YYDKDF (reference sequence). Here the CDR3 DNA reads TGTGCCACCAGCAGAGTAGGAACTAGCGGGGTCCTGAATGAGCAGTTCTTC. Amino acids: CATSRVGTSGVLNEQFF. The full variable domain, completed using reference TRBV15 and TRBJ2-1, is DAMVIQNPRYQVTQFGKPVTLSCSQTLNHNVMYWYQQKSSQAPKLLFHYYDKDFNNEADTPDNFQSRRPNTSFCFLDIRSPGLGDTAMYLCATSRVGTSGVLNEQFFGPGTRLTVL.

The chain links TRBV7-6 to TRBJ1-1, with a tentative D call TRBD1 (5 bases). CDR1 and CDR2 (germline): SGHVS, FNYEAQ. The V end was cut by 7 bases, the J end by 4 bases, with 16 bases between. The CDR3 totals 14 residues. CDR3 sequence reads: CASTLGGTSTEAFF. The CDR3 DNA reads as TGTGCCAGCACCCTTGGCGGGACCAGCACTGAAGCTTTCTTT.

For the CDR3, the DNA is TGTGCCAGCAGTGAATTAGGGGACAGAGCCTACGAGCAGTACTTC. Its translation is CASSELGDRAYEQYF. The genes are TRBV25-1 and TRBJ2-7; 7 bases are shared with TRBD1. Looked up from germline, CDR1 is MGHDK and CDR2 is SYGVNS. The CDR3 covers 15 residues. V lost 1 base to trimming and J lost 2 bases; unmatched junction nucleotides: 5.

This chain links TRBV19 with TRBJ2-2, with D possibly matching TRBD1 (5 bases). This CDR3 is built from 14 residues. Trimming cost V 5 bases and J 7 bases, with 14 bases left between them. CDR1 is LNHDA, CDR2 SQIVND, per germline (reference sequence). The CDR3 spells CASSAVTRGGELFF. Written as DNA, the CDR3 is TGTGCCAGTAGTGCAGTCACAAGGGGCGGGGAGCTGTTTTTT.

V is TRBV7-9 and J is TRBJ2-1, with 9 nucleotides matching TRBD2. The length of the CDR3 is 15 residues. V dropped 5 bases and J dropped 1; count of bases not matched to a gene: 3. Germline loops: CDR1 SEHNR, CDR2 FQNEAQ (reference sequence). CDR3 region: CASSPSGRSYNEQFF. The CDR3 DNA reads as TGTGCCAGCAGCCCGAGCGGGAGGTCCTACAATGAGCAGTTCTTC.

The J gene is TRBJ1-1, the V gene TRBV6-5; 7 bases agree with TRBD1. The V gene end was trimmed by 6 bases and the J gene end by 2 bases; junction bases not matched to a gene: 6. CDR3 length equals 14 residues. Germline loops: CDR1 MNHEY, CDR2 SVGAGI. Written as DNA, the CDR3 is TGTGCCAGCAGGCGCGGGACAGATAACACTGAAGCTTTCTTT. Its protein is CASRRGTDNTEAFF.

V usage is TRBV21-1 and J usage is TRBJ1-3; TRBD1, the D gene given by the table, was not confirmed from the DNA. TRBV21-1 corresponds to a pseudogene. The CDR3 runs 20 residues. CDR3 loop: CASIVRRRDRVEVSGNTIYF. CDR3 DNA: TGTGCCAGCATCGTCCGGCGTAGGGACAGGGTGGAAGTGAGTGGAAACACCATATATTTT.

J is TRBJ1-2 and V is TRBV9; 8 bases are shared with TRBD1. V was clipped by 2 bases and J by 7 bases; unmatched bases: 1. The CDR3 contains 12 residues. CDR1 is SGDLS and CDR2 is YYNGEE in the germline V gene. DNA of the CDR3: TGTGCCAGCAGCGTGACAGGGGCTGGCTACACCTTC. It is translated as CASSVTGAGYTF.

Details on this clone: Other DNA sequences of this sample code for an identical CDR3. The chain is built from TRBV27 and TRBJ2-1; D not resolved. CDR1 and CDR2 from the germline V gene are MNHEY and SMNVEV (reference sequence). The CDR3 contains 12 residues. Deletions cut 3 bases from V and 7 bases from J, with 7 bases between. The DNA for the CDR3 is TGTGCCAGCAGTTTCCCAGGTAATGAGCAGTTCTTC. It specifies CASSFPGNEQFF.

This clone was detected only a few times. The chain combines TRBV7-3 with TRBJ2-7; 8 bases line up with TRBD1. The CDR3 runs 15 residues. Per the germline V gene, CDR1 is SGHTA and CDR2 is FQGTGA. V trimming: 2 bases; J trimming: 6 bases; junction bases outside the gene matches: 9. CDR3 sequence reads: CASSLWPGQEREQYF. The CDR3 bases are TGTGCCAGCAGCTTATGGCCGGGACAGGAGCGCGAGCAGTACTTC.

The chain combines TRBV6-1 with TRBJ2-7; D call uncertain. The CDR3 is 13 residues long. CDR1 is MNHNS, CDR2 SASEGT, per germline. V was cut by 1 base and J by 3 bases, with 7 bases left in between. The CDR3 region has the DNA TGTGCCAGCAGTGAAGGTGGCAGCTACGAGCAGTACTTC. Translating gives CASSEGGSYEQYF.

This clone turned up a few times. V usage is TRBV7-2 and J usage is TRBJ1-6; the D is unclear. The V gene's germline CDR1 is SGHTA and CDR2 FQGNSA. The CDR3 loop spans 17 amino acids. The V end lost 5 bases, the J end lost 2 bases, and 16 bases lay between the germline ends. CDR3 residues: CASSQGEIRTYNSPLHF. The CDR3 DNA reads TGTGCCAGCAGCCAAGGAGAGATCCGTACCTATAATTCACCCCTCCACTTT.

This sequence joins TRBV28 and TRBJ2-2; D gene unclear. The CDR3 runs to 17 residues. The ends were cut back, 3 bases at V and 0 bases at J, with 14 bases in the middle. The germline CDR1 and CDR2 sequences are MDHEN and SYDVKM. CDR3 sequence reads: CASSFFEDSPNTGELFF. The CDR3 DNA sequence: TGTGCCAGCAGTTTCTTTGAGGATTCCCCGAACACCGGGGAGCTGTTTTTT.

The V gene is TRBV19, the J gene TRBJ2-1; 10 positions agree with TRBD2. V lost 4 bases, J lost 3 bases, and 9 bases stayed unmatched. The germline V gene has CDR1 LNHDA and CDR2 SQIVND (reference sequence). The CDR3 sequence is 17 residues long. DNA for the CDR3: TGTGCCAGTAGTACCGCGGTCAAGCGGGGGGGCTACAATGAGCAGTTCTTC. This gives the protein CASSTAVKRGGYNEQFF.

V gene TRBV7-8 combines with J gene TRBJ2-1; the match to TRBD2 covers 9 bases. The V segment lost 5 bases and the J segment 3 bases; nucleotides outside the gene matches: 11. Per the germline V gene, CDR1 is SGHVS and CDR2 is FQNEAQ. The CDR3 length is 17 residues. The CDR3 sequence is CASSPSYSGSFYNEQFF. The CDR3 DNA is TGTGCCAGCAGCCCCAGCTATAGCGGGAGTTTCTACAATGAGCAGTTCTTC.

This chain connects TRBV28 to TRBJ1-1; D unresolved. This CDR3 is built from 13 residues. V lost 4 bases to trimming and J lost 3 bases, with 9 bases between them. Germline V gene sequence: CDR1 MDHEN, CDR2 SYDVKM. Here the CDR3 reads CASSSTPHTEAFF. The CDR3 DNA reads as TGTGCCAGCAGTTCCACTCCGCACACTGAAGCTTTCTTT.

The chain combines TRBV19 with TRBJ1-5, with 10 bases matching TRBD1. With V trimmed by 1 base and J by 6 bases, 6 bases remained unmatched. CDR3 length: 16 residues. Germline CDR1 and CDR2: LNHDA and SQIVND (reference sequence). The CDR3 protein is CASSIVTGGIPQPQHF. In DNA form, the CDR3 reads TGTGCCAGTAGTATAGTGACAGGGGGCATTCCTCAGCCCCAGCATTTT.

The genes are TRBV27 and TRBJ1-5; D is unclear. The germline CDR1 and CDR2 sequences are MNHEY and SMNVEV (reference sequence). Trimming shortened V by 3 bases and J by 3 bases, and 9 bases separated the two germline ends. The CDR3 length is 14 residues. This chain's CDR3 is CASSFLSLNQPQHF. The CDR3 DNA reads TGTGCCAGCAGTTTTCTTTCTCTCAATCAGCCCCAGCATTTT.

The chain combines TRBV6-5 with TRBJ1-1, with 8 positions matching TRBD1. V lost 6 bases, J lost 2 bases, and 5 bases stayed unmatched. The CDR3 runs 14 residues. Looked up from germline, CDR1 is MNHEY and CDR2 is SVGAGI. The CDR3 is CASSLGQVNTEAFF. DNA of the CDR3: TGTGCCAGCAGCCTGGGACAGGTCAACACTGAAGCTTTCTTT.

The V call is TRBV2, the J call TRBJ2-7; 11 positions match TRBD2. Per the germline V gene, CDR1 is SNHLY and CDR2 is FYNNEI. The CDR3 is made up of 16 amino acids. V trimming: 6 bases; J trimming: 3 bases; junction bases outside the gene matches: 10. For the CDR3, the DNA is TGTGCCAGCAGGGTCTCCCTAGCGGGAGGTTTCTACGAGCAGTACTTC. Residues: CASRVSLAGGFYEQYF.

The J gene is TRBJ1-5, the V gene TRBV9, with unresolved D. The CDR3 extends over 15 amino acids. Trimming stripped 0 bases from V and 3 bases from J, with 10 bases between. Germline CDR1 reads SGDLS; CDR2 reads YYNGEE. The CDR3: CASSVDRSPNQPQHF. For the CDR3, the DNA is TGTGCCAGCAGCGTAGATCGGTCTCCCAATCAGCCCCAGCATTTT. The variable domain in full, with the rest retrieved from reference TRBV9 and TRBJ1-5, is DSGVTQTPKHLITATGQRVTLRCSPRSGDLSVYWYQQSLDQGLQFLIQYYNGEERAKGNILERFSAQQFPDLHSELNLSSLELGDSALYFCASSVDRSPNQPQHFGDGTRLSIL.

Comments on this clone: This CDR3 is also generated by other DNA sequences in the sample. The gene calls are TRBV12-3 or TRBV12-4 and TRBJ1-1; TRBD1 matches at 7 bases. V dropped 6 bases and J dropped 8; count of bases not matched to a gene: 3. This CDR3 comprises 11 residues. CDR3 bases: TGTGCCAGCAGCTTACAGGGGGAAGCTTTCTTT. It translates to CASSLQGEAFF.

In nucleotides, the CDR3 is TGTGCCAGCAGGGGTGCGGGGGGTTCGAACACCGGGGAGCTGTTTTTT. It is translated as CASRGAGGSNTGELFF. This chain links TRBV7-2 with TRBJ2-2; TRBD2 agrees at 8 bases. The CDR3 totals 16 residues. Trimming removed 6 bases from V and 0 bases from J; junction bases left unmatched: 6. Germline V gives CDR1 SGHTA, CDR2 FQGNSA.

The rearrangement uses TRBV5-1 and TRBJ1-2; 7 nucleotides align to TRBD1. This CDR3 region has 15 residues. V dropped 4 bases and J dropped 7; count of bases not matched to a gene: 13. In germline, CDR1 is SGHRS, CDR2 YFSETQ. CDR3: CASSKGARDSPGYTF. The CDR3 DNA follows: TGCGCCAGCAGCAAGGGGGCCCGGGACAGTCCTGGCTACACCTTC.

As regards this clone: A junction boundary mismatches the germline segment, possibly from a read error. The V gene is TRBV6-1, the J gene TRBJ1-2, with D maybe TRBD1 (6 bases). Germline V CDR1 and CDR2: MNHNS, SASEGT. The CDR3 contains 11 residues. The CDR3 nucleotides are TGTGCCAGCAGTGACAGGGGTGGCCACACCTTC. Translating gives CASSDRGGHTF.

This sequence joins TRBV29-1 and TRBJ1-1, with no clear D. Germline CDR1 is SQVTM and CDR2 is ANQGSEA. The ends were cut back, 6 bases at V and 5 bases at J, with 13 bases in the middle. The length of the CDR3 is 12 residues. The CDR3 nucleotides are TGCAGCGTCCGAGGGTCCCGGACTGAAGCTTTCTTT. It is translated as CSVRGSRTEAFF.

The chain links TRBV28 to TRBJ2-1; 9 positions agree with TRBD1. Germline CDR1 MDHEN, CDR2 SYDVKM. This CDR3 is 14 amino acids long. Unmatched junction bases numbered 1, after V lost 6 bases and J lost 1 base. The CDR3 DNA follows: TGTGCCAGCAGCGGGACAGGGTCCTACAATGAGCAGTTCTTC. Its protein product is CASSGTGSYNEQFF.